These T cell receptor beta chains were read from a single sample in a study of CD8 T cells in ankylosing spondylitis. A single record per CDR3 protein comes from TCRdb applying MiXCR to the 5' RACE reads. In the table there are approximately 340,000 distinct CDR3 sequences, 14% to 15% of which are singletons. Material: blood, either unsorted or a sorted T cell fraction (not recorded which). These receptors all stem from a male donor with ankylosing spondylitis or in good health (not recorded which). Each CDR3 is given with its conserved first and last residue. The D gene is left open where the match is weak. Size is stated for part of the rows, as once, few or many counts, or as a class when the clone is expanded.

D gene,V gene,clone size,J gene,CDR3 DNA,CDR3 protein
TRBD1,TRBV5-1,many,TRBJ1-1,TGCGCCAGCAACCCATCACAGGGGGAGATGAACACTGAAGCTTTCTTT,CASNPSQGEMNTEAFF
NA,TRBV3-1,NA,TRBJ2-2,TGTGCCAGCAGCCCGGCCCCGGACTCCGGGGAGCTGTTTTTT,CASSPAPDSGELFF
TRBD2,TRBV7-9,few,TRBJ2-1,TGTGCCAGCAGCCCGAGACGGACTAGCGGAACGAATGAGCAGTTCTTC,CASSPRRTSGTNEQFF
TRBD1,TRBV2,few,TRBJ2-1,TGTGCCAGCAGTGGAGGGGGCTATGAGCAGTTCTTC,CASSGGGYEQFF
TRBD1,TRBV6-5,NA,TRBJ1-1,TGTGCCAGCAGTTTCCGGGACAGGTTACAGGCTTTCTTT,CASSFRDRLQAFF
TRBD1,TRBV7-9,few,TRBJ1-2,TGTGCCAGCAGCAGCATACCGTGGACAGGGGCTAACTATGGCTACACCTTC,CASSSIPWTGANYGYTF
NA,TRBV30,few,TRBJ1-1,TGTGCTCTGAAGAACACTGAAGCTTTCTTT,CALKNTEAFF
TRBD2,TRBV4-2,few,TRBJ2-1,TGTGCCAGCAGCCAAGATGTGGCTAGCGGGAGGGCCGGTGAGCAGTTCTTC,CASSQDVASGRAGEQFF
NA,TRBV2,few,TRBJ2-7,TGTGCCAGCAACTACAGGGTCCCAAGCTCCTACGAGCAGTACTTC,CASNYRVPSSYEQYF
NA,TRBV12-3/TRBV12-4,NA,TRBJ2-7,TGTGCCAGCAGTTCAGGGTCTCCTAACTACGAGCAGTACTTC,CASSSGSPNYEQYF